The 13 T cell receptor beta chains given below trace back to one sample, sequenced in a study of blood T cell repertoires in COVID-19. Profiling relied on immunoSEQ multiplex PCR, and the TCRdb table lists in-frame clones only, not all of them. The sample has under 200,000 clones, 65% to 85% seen once. The material sequenced was peripheral blood. These receptors originate from a man in his fifties or sixties with active or convalescent COVID-19.

The chain employs TRBV28 and TRBJ2-7, with TRBD1 as a possible D gene (6 bases). V was trimmed by 2 bases and J by 6 bases, leaving 17 bases between them. This CDR3 contains 15 residues. Germline values: CDR1 MDHEN, CDR2 SYDVKM. CDR3: CASSLPGQRVGEQYF. The CDR3, as DNA: TGTGCCAGCAGTTTACCCGGACAGAGGGTTGGCGAGCAGTACTTC. The full variable domain, completed using reference TRBV28 and TRBJ2-7, is DVKVTQSSRYLVKRTGEKVFLECVQDMDHENMFWYRQDPGLGLRLIYFSYDVKMKEKGDIPEGYSVSREKKERFSLILESASTNQTSMYLCASSLPGQRVGEQYFGPGTRLTVT.

CDR3 region: CASSPQYSGRAKGEQFF. For the CDR3, the DNA is TGTGCCAGCAGCCCACAATATAGCGGGAGGGCAAAGGGTGAGCAGTTCTTC. The chain employs TRBV7-3 and TRBJ2-1; the match to TRBD2 covers 11 bases. Germline V lookup: CDR1 SGHTA, CDR2 FQGTGA. Unmatched junction bases numbered 15, after V lost 5 bases and J lost 9 bases. CDR3 length: 17 amino acids.

This clone was picked up a small number of times. The chain links TRBV7-3 to TRBJ2-2, with D possibly TRBD1 on 7 matching bases. CDR1 is SGHTA, CDR2 FQGTGA, per germline. Trimming stripped 6 bases from V and 5 bases from J, with 16 bases between. The CDR3 runs to 15 residues. DNA of the CDR3: TGTGCCAGCAGGCCAGGGGGGTTAATGACCGGGGAGCTGTTTTTT. It specifies CASRPGGLMTGELFF.

V usage is TRBV5-8 and J usage is TRBJ1-1; no definite D call. Looked up from germline, CDR1 is SGHTS and CDR2 is YDEGEE. Trimming pared 5 bases from V and 1 base from J, leaving 12 bases between. This CDR3 comprises 14 residues. CDR3 nucleotides: TGTGCCAGCAGTACCTATACAGAGAACACTGAAGCTTTCTTT. Residues: CASSTYTENTEAFF.

The V call is TRBV6-5, the J call TRBJ1-4, with D unclear. The CDR3 consists of 15 residues. Between the trimmed V and J ends, which lost 5 bases and 0 bases, there was a span of 10 bases. Germline V gives CDR1 MNHEY, CDR2 SVGAGI. The CDR3 nucleotides are TGTGCCAGCAGTCCCTACCCCACAACTAATGAAAAACTGTTTTTT. Translating it yields CASSPYPTTNEKLFF.

This clone has ten or more counts. For the CDR3, the DNA is TGTGCCAGCAGCTACTCCGGGACTAGCCCGACCGGGAATGAGCAGTTCTTC. Protein sequence: CASSYSGTSPTGNEQFF. This sequence joins TRBV5-4 and TRBJ2-1; TRBD2 agrees at 9 bases. Trimming took 3 bases from V and 7 from J; bases not matched to a gene: 14. This CDR3 is built from 17 residues. Germline V CDR1 and CDR2: SGHNT, YYREEE (reference sequence).

The chain joins TRBV7-9 to TRBJ2-7; tentatively, D is TRBD1 (5 bases). The CDR3 length is 15 residues. Germline V CDR1 and CDR2: SEHNR, FQNEAQ (reference sequence). The V gene lost 2 bases and the J gene lost 2 bases, with 13 bases spanning the gap. This CDR3 is CASSLSQGGTYEQYF. The CDR3 DNA is TGTGCCAGCAGCTTAAGCCAGGGCGGAACCTACGAGCAGTACTTC.

This clone was found a few times. This rearrangement joins TRBV7-2 to TRBJ2-5; D might be TRBD2 (6 bases). This CDR3 is built from 16 residues. Germline V gene sequence: CDR1 SGHTA, CDR2 FQGNSA. V lost 5 bases and J lost 1, with 17 bases in between. The CDR3 DNA follows: TGTGCCAGCAGCCTGGGAGGCGGCAGGCTCCAAGAGACCCAGTACTTC. This translates into CASSLGGGRLQETQYF.

J is TRBJ2-5 and V is TRBV19, with a possible D match to TRBD1 (6 bases). V lost 4 bases and J lost 5, with 14 bases in between. CDR3 length: 14 residues. CDR1 is LNHDA and CDR2 is SQIVND in the germline V gene (reference sequence). CDR3 sequence reads: CASSTGVWGETQYF. CDR3 sequence (DNA): TGTGCCAGTAGTACAGGGGTTTGGGGGGAGACCCAGTACTTC. The variable domain in full, with the rest retrieved from reference TRBV19 and TRBJ2-5, is DGGITQSPKYLFRKEGQNVTLSCEQNLNHDAMYWYRQDPGQGLRLIYYSQIVNDFQKGDIAEGYSVSREKKESFPLTVTSAQKNPTAFYLCASSTGVWGETQYFGPGTRLLVL.

V usage is TRBV18 and J usage is TRBJ2-7, with a weak D call TRBD1 (5 bases). The germline V gene has CDR1 KGHSH and CDR2 LQKENI. The CDR3 loop spans 15 amino acids. Trimming took off 0 bases at V and 4 bases at J, with 13 bases between the two ends. This CDR3 reads CASSPPGPKVYEQYF. CDR3 sequence (DNA): TGTGCCAGCTCACCACCGGGGCCCAAGGTATACGAGCAGTACTTC.

V usage is TRBV28 and J usage is TRBJ2-5; 8 bases map to TRBD2. Germline CDR1 and CDR2: MDHEN and SYDVKM. The CDR3 totals 15 residues. Trimming removed 3 bases from V and 0 bases from J; junction bases left unmatched: 3. CDR3 protein: CASSFLREDQETQYF. CDR3 DNA sequence: TGTGCCAGCAGTTTTTTGCGGGAGGACCAAGAGACCCAGTACTTC. The full variable domain, completed using reference TRBV28 and TRBJ2-5, is DVKVTQSSRYLVKRTGEKVFLECVQDMDHENMFWYRQDPGLGLRLIYFSYDVKMKEKGDIPEGYSVSREKKERFSLILESASTNQTSMYLCASSFLREDQETQYFGPGTRLLVL.

The chain combines TRBV12-3 or TRBV12-4 with TRBJ2-7; a possible D gene is TRBD2 (6 bases). Trimming took 3 bases from V and 3 from J, leaving 9 bases between them. This CDR3 is 13 amino acids long. CDR3 in amino acids: CASSFSGYYEQYF. The CDR3, as DNA: TGTGCCAGCAGTTTTAGCGGATACTACGAGCAGTACTTC.

V gene TRBV6-4 combines with J gene TRBJ2-7; D ambiguous. Per the germline V gene, CDR1 is MRHNA and CDR2 is SNTAGT. The CDR3 covers 13 residues. Deletions cut 7 bases from V and 2 bases from J, with 12 bases between. The CDR3 region has the DNA TGTGCCAGCATCTTACTGCATACCTACGAGCAGTACTTC. Translated, it gives CASILLHTYEQYF.